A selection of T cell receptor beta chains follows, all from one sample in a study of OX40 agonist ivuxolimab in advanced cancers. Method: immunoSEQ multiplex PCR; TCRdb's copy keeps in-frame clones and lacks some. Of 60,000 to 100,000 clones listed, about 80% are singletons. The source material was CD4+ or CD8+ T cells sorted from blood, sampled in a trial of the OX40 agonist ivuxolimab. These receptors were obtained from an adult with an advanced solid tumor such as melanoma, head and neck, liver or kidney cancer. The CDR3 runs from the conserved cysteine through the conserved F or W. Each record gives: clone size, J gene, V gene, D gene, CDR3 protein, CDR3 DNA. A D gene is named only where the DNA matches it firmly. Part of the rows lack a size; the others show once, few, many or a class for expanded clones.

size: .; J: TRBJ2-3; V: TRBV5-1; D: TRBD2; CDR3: CASSFTSETGDTQYF; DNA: TGCGCCAGCAGCTTTACTAGCGAAACGGGAGATACGCAGTATTTT
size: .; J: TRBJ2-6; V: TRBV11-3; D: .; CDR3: CASSPGQGTDGANVLTF; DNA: TGTGCCAGCAGTCCGGGACAAGGGACGGATGGGGCCAACGTCCTGACTTTC
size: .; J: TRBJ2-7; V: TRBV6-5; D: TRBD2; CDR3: CASSYLLAGAEQYF; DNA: TGTGCCAGCAGTTATTTACTAGCGGGAGCCGAGCAGTACTTC
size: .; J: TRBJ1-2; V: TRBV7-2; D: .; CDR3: CAMRSAFGYTF; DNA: TGTGCCATGAGAAGCGCCTTTGGCTACACCTTC
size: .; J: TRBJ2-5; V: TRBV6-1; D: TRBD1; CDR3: CASRPTGMETQYF; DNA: TGTGCCAGCAGACCGACAGGGATGGAGACCCAGTACTTC
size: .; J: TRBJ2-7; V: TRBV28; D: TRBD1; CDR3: CASSLWLDRGRITDEQYF; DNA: TGTGCCAGCAGTTTATGGCTTGACAGGGGGCGCATAACTGACGAGCAGTACTTC
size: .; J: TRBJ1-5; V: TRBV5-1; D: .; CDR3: CASSWLGDQPQHF; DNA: TGCGCCAGCAGCTGGCTGGGGGATCAGCCCCAGCATTTT
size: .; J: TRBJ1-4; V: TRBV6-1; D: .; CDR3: CASSRQGVVSEKLFF; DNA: TGTGCCAGCAGCCGCCAAGGGGTCGTCTCGGAAAAACTGTTTTTT
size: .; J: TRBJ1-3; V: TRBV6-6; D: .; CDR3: CASSLGMTVGNTIYF; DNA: TGTGCCAGCAGTCTCGGGATGACAGTAGGAAACACCATATATTTT
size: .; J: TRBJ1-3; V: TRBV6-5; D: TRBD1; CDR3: CASSPTGNVGNTIYF; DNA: TGTGCCAGCAGCCCGACAGGGAATGTCGGAAACACCATATATTTT
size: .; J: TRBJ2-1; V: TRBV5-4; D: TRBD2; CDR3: CASTGTSGSRHEQFF; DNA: TGTGCCAGCACCGGGACTAGCGGGTCGCGTCATGAGCAGTTCTTC
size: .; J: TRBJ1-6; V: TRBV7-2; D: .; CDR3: CASSLLTDHNSPLHF; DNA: TGTGCCAGCAGCTTATTGACAGACCACAATTCACCCCTCCACTTT
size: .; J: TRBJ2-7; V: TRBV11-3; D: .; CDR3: CASSSGPVEQYF; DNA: TGTGCCAGCAGCTCCGGTCCTGTGGAGCAGTACTTC
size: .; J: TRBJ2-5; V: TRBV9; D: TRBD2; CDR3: CASSVEIAGGSQYF; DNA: TGTGCCAGCAGCGTAGAAATAGCGGGAGGGTCCCAGTACTTC
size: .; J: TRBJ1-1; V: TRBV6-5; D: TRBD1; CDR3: CASRYRGVTEAFF; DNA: TGTGCCAGCAGGTACAGGGGGGTCACTGAAGCTTTCTTT
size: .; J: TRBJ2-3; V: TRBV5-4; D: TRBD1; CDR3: CASSVQGPGTDTQYF; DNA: TGTGCCAGCAGCGTACAGGGGCCCGGCACAGATACGCAGTATTTT
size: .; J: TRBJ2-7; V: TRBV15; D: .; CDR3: CATSPKGSGTYEQYF; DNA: TGTGCCACCAGCCCAAAAGGATCGGGAACCTACGAGCAGTACTTC
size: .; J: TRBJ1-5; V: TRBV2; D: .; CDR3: CASSGSGNQPQHF; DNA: TGTGCCAGCAGTGGGTCTGGCAATCAGCCCCAGCATTTT
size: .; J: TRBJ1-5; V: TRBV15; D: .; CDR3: CATSGYRDSNQPQHF; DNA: TGTGCCACCAGCGGCTACCGGGACTCCAATCAGCCCCAGCATTTT
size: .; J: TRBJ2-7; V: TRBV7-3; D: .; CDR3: CASSLQGYEQYF; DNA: TGTGCCAGCAGCTTACAAGGCTACGAGCAGTACTTC
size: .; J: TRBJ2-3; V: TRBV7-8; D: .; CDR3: CASSLALLDTQYF; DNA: TGTGCCAGCAGCTTAGCCCTACTCGATACGCAGTATTTT
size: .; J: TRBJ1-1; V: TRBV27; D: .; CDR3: CASSLSLTREAFF; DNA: TGTGCCAGCAGTTTATCGTTGACGAGAGAAGCTTTCTTT
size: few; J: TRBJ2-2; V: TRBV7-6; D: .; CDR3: CASSHPQGNTGELFF; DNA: TGTGCCAGCAGCCACCCGCAGGGGAACACCGGGGAGCTGTTTTTT
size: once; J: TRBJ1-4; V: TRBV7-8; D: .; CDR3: CASSLQPGTGGGEKLFF; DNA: TGTGCCAGCAGCTTGCAACCGGGGACCGGAGGAGGCGAAAAACTGTTTTTT
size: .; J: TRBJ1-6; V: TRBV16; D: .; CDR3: CASSQSVGNSPLHF; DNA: TGTGCCAGCAGCCAATCCGTTGGGAATTCACCCCTCCACTTT
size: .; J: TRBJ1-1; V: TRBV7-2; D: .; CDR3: CASSLGDVDTEAFF; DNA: TGTGCCAGCAGCTTAGGGGATGTTGACACTGAAGCTTTCTTT
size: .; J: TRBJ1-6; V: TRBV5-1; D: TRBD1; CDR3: CASSDRDNSPLHF; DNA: TGCGCCAGCAGCGACAGGGATAATTCACCCCTCCACTTT
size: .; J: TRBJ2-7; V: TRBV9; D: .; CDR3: CASSVEPSSYEQYF; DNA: TGTGCCAGCAGCGTAGAACCAAGCTCCTACGAGCAGTACTTC
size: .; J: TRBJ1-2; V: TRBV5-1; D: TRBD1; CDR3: CASSPGTDPYGYTF; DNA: TGCGCCAGCAGCCCCGGGACAGATCCTTATGGCTACACCTTC
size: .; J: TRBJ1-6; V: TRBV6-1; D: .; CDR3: CASSADRANSPLHF; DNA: TGTGCCAGCAGTGCCGATCGGGCAAATTCACCCCTCCACTTT
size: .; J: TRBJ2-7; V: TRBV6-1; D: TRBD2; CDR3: CASSEVEREIKQYF; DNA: TGTGCCAGCAGTGAAGTCGAGCGGGAGATCAAGCAGTACTTC
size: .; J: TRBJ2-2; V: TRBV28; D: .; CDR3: CASSFRLVGTGELFF; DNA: TGTGCCAGCAGTTTTCGACTAGTAGGGACCGGGGAGCTGTTTTTT
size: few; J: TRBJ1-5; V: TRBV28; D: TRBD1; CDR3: CATGTGNQPQHF; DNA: TGTGCCACCGGGACAGGGAACCAGCCCCAGCATTTT
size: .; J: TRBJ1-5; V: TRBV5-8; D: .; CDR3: CASSLGQPNQPQHF; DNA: TGTGCCAGCAGCTTGGGGCAGCCCAATCAGCCCCAGCATTTT
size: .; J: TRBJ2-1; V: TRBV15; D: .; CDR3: CATSRGRGASESRGFF; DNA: TGTGCCACCAGCAGAGGTCGGGGGGCCTCTGAAAGCCGCGGTTTCTTC
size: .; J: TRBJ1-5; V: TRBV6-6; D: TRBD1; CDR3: CASSPRQGYQPQHF; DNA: TGTGCCAGCAGTCCCCGACAGGGGTATCAGCCCCAGCATTTT
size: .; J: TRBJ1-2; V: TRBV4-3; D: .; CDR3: CASSQGVDRVYGYTF; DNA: TGCGCCAGCAGCCAAGGTGTGGACAGAGTATATGGCTACACCTTC